This TCR beta chain was recovered during a study of cytomegalovirus exposure and HLA in healthy donors. Note on this clone: Antigen: not known.

The ends lost 1 base at V and 4 bases at J; junction bases unmatched: 5. The CDR3 runs to 16 residues. Germline-derived CDR1 and CDR2 are MNHEY and SMNVEV (reference sequence). General study findings and limits: More clonal expansion characterized HLA-associated TCR beta chains than equally common others in a later analysis. Indistinguishable V segments such as TRBV6-2 and TRBV6-3 were excluded.

PCR employed 60 Vbeta and 13 Jbeta primers. This table comes from immunoSEQ multiplex PCR, and its TCRdb copy is limited to in-frame clones, with some not included. This table has tens of thousands of clones, 75% appearing once. The sequence derives from a woman aged 25 to 45 in good health and CMV-seropositive. This rearrangement joins TRBV27 to TRBJ2-3; 10 nucleotides match TRBD2. The sequencing input was PBMCs. For the CDR3, the DNA is TGTGCCAGCAGTTTATTCGCTAGCGGGAGATCAGATACGCAGTATTTT. Residues: CASSLFASGRSDTQYF.